The clone carrying this TCR beta chain came up many times. Its antigen is unknown. Each donor gave roughly 9.2 milliliters of peripheral blood. This record comes from a study of blood T cells in healthy people across ages. Study results and caveats: The unknown donor CMV status may have confounded expanded clonotype changes.

The CDR3 has 12 amino acids. V shed 6 bases, J shed 9 bases, and the junction held 4 bases outside the gene matches. The germline V gene encodes CDR1 LGHDT and CDR2 YNNKEL (reference sequence). The authors ran a second PCR of about 6 to 11 cycles using a sample-barcoded 5' primer and a J-beta primer mix. TCRdb independently ran MiXCR on the 5' RACE reads; one entry per CDR3 protein. The data show around 1.7 million distinct CDR3 sequences, 28% seen once. The sequence came from a woman aged 30 to 39 in good health. The specimen sequenced was blood. The V call is TRBV3-1, the J call TRBJ2-1, with 8 bases identical to TRBD1. The CDR3 nucleotides read TGTGCCAGCAGTCAGGGGGCTGGTGAGCAGTTCTTC. This sequence encodes CASSQGAGEQFF.